A single sample gave rise to the 3 T cell receptor beta chains below, sequenced in a study of T-cell reconstitution after alpha-beta-depleted transplantation in children (dated by TCRdb to between 2015 and 2016). Preparation of the library involved PCR. The instrument was an Illumina HiSeq 2500. Molecular barcoding was employed in the preparation of TCR libraries, with unique molecular identifiers being used to normalize TCRbeta repertoire quantification. Clones were called with MiXCR by TCRdb after fastp trimmed the public reads at Q25, and only in-frame beta chains were retained. Rows with a matching CDR3 protein are joined into one entry that keeps the most common DNA and genes. The sample includes 150,000 to 200,000 distinct CDR3 sequences, with 6.3% observed a single time. Jointly, the top ten make up under 6% of the sample. What the treatment or condition label conveys for this sample: allogeneic hematopoietic cell transplantation with graft depleted of TCRalphabeta T cells and CD19 B cells.

Sequences were derived from PBMCs, sampled before TCRalphabeta/CD19-depleted stem cell transplant. These receptors originate from a girl less than two years old with combined immunodeficiency, due to receive a stem cell transplant.

The chain links TRBV4-1 to TRBJ2-5; D gene uncertain. This CDR3 is built from 16 residues. The V end was cut by 3 bases, the J end by 3 bases, with 17 bases between. Per germline, CDR1 MGHRA and CDR2 YSYEKL. In DNA form, the CDR3 reads TGCGCCAGCAGCCAGTCCTCGACGTACTTAAAAGAGACCCAGTACTTC. This sequence encodes CASSQSSTYLKETQYF.

Many counts were recorded for this clonotype. The chain uses TRBV7-3 and TRBJ2-3, with D maybe TRBD1 (6 bases). Germline V gene sequence: CDR1 SGHTA, CDR2 FQGTGA. This CDR3 spans 15 amino acids. Trimming removed 3 bases at V and 2 bases at J, with 12 bases between. The CDR3: CASSLVGALTDTQYF. CDR3 coding DNA: TGTGCCAGCAGCTTGGTGGGGGCCCTCACAGATACGCAGTATTTT.

V and J are TRBV7-9 and TRBJ2-6; 7 bases fit TRBD2. The length of the CDR3 is 17 residues. The germline CDR1 and CDR2 sequences are SEHNR and FQNEAQ (reference sequence). Unmatched junction bases numbered 10, after V lost 8 bases and J lost 0 bases. CDR3: CASLRGKRLSGANVLTF. The CDR3 nucleotides are TGTGCCAGCCTGCGGGGGAAAAGACTCTCTGGGGCCAACGTCCTGACTTTC.